This is a list of T cell receptor beta chains from one sample in a study of CD8 T cells in ankylosing spondylitis. TCRdb ran MiXCR on the 5' RACE reads and lists one entry per CDR3 protein. Of 250,000 or so distinct CDR3 sequences in the sample, 20% to 30% were seen once. Sequencing was carried out using blood, either unsorted or a sorted T cell fraction (not recorded which). These receptors all come from a male donor with ankylosing spondylitis or in good health (not recorded which). Both conserved end residues are part of each CDR3. Each record gives: CDR3 DNA, CDR3 protein, D gene, J gene, clone size, V gene. A D gene is named only where the DNA matches it firmly. Rows may omit the clone size; those that give it use once, few, many or a size class.

TGTGCCAGCAGTTCAGGACAGCCCTTCCGCAATGAGCAGTTCTTC,CASSSGQPFRNEQFF,NA,TRBJ2-1,many,TRBV7-9
TGTGCCACCACCAGGGACCCCATGGGTTCAGATACGCAGTATTTT,CATTRDPMGSDTQYF,NA,TRBJ2-3,NA,TRBV15
TGCAGCGTTGATGGACAGGGGGCTGACGAGCAGTACTTC,CSVDGQGADEQYF,TRBD1,TRBJ2-7,NA,TRBV29-1
TGCAGTGCTAGGGGACTAGCGGCCCTCTTCGTCGAGCAGTACTTC,CSARGLAALFVEQYF,TRBD2,TRBJ2-7,many,TRBV20-1
TGCAGCGTTGGGGTAACGGACGCTAAATTTGTCTTC,CSVGVTDAKFVF,NA,TRBJ2-1,NA,TRBV29-1
TGTGCCAGCAGTTGGGGACGGCTTAATTCACCCCTCCACTTT,CASSWGRLNSPLHF,NA,TRBJ1-6,few,TRBV28
TGTGCCAGCAGCAGGGCCCCGGGCGAGCAGTACTTC,CASSRAPGEQYF,NA,TRBJ2-7,many,TRBV6-5
TGCAGTGCTAATAAGAACAGAAACAATCAGCCCCAGCATTTT,CSANKNRNNQPQHF,NA,TRBJ1-5,NA,TRBV20-1
TGCGCCAGCAGCCAGAGGGACAGGGGAAGCGAGCAGTACTTC,CASSQRDRGSEQYF,TRBD1,TRBJ2-7,NA,TRBV4-1
TGCAGTGCTCTCGGGACAGTACAAGAGACCCAGTACTTC,CSALGTVQETQYF,TRBD1,TRBJ2-5,many,TRBV20-1
TGCAGCGGAAGAGGTTCTGGAACGAACACCGGGGAGCTGTTTTTT,CSGRGSGTNTGELFF,NA,TRBJ2-2,many,TRBV29-1
TGCAGCGGACAAGTTGGGAGCAATGAGCAGTTCTTC,CSGQVGSNEQFF,NA,TRBJ2-1,many,TRBV29-1
TGTGCCAGCAGCTTGGACGCGGGTTGGGGCGAGCAGTACTTC,CASSLDAGWGEQYF,NA,TRBJ2-7,many,TRBV5-8
TGTGCCAGCAGCAATAGCGGGGGGAGCTCCTACAATGAGCAGTTCTTC,CASSNSGGSSYNEQFF,TRBD2,TRBJ2-1,few,TRBV3-1
TGTGCCAGCATTTGGGACAGGGATAATTCACCCCTCCACTTT,CASIWDRDNSPLHF,TRBD1,TRBJ1-6,many,TRBV2
TGTGCCAGCAGTCCCCCCCGGGTTTACTCTGGAAACACCATATATTTT,CASSPPRVYSGNTIYF,NA,TRBJ1-3,NA,TRBV28
TGTGCCAGCACCCCGGGGGTTACCCGAGGGGCTCCGCGCTCCTACAATGAGCAGTTCTTC,CASTPGVTRGAPRSYNEQFF,NA,TRBJ2-1,NA,TRBV12-3/TRBV12-4
TGCAGTGCTAGGTCTGGGACTAACCTAGTAGATGAGCAGTTCTTC,CSARSGTNLVDEQFF,TRBD2,TRBJ2-1,many,TRBV20-1
TGCGCCTCCTCCCCCCGCCCAGATACGCAGTATTTT,CASSPRPDTQYF,NA,TRBJ2-3,few,TRBV29-1
TGTGCCAGCAGTCTGAATTTAGGCACAGATACGCAGTATTTT,CASSLNLGTDTQYF,NA,TRBJ2-3,NA,TRBV6-1
TGTGCCAGCACTAACACCCCCCTAGCGGGGGCGGACGGGGAGCTGTTTTTT,CASTNTPLAGADGELFF,TRBD2,TRBJ2-2,NA,TRBV18
TGTACCCATCCGGGGGGCGGGTACAATGAGCAGTTCTTC,CTHPGGGYNEQFF,NA,TRBJ2-1,many,TRBV21-1
TGCGCCAGCAGCTTGTTGCGCGGGGGGGTACAAGAGACCCAGTACTTC,CASSLLRGGVQETQYF,TRBD2,TRBJ2-5,NA,TRBV5-1
TGTGCCAGCAGCCTCCGGGGGGTGTATGGCTACACCTTC,CASSLRGVYGYTF,NA,TRBJ1-2,many,TRBV9
TGTGCCAGCAGCCAAGTGCGGGGGGGCTCTGCAGATACGCAGTATTTT,CASSQVRGGSADTQYF,TRBD2,TRBJ2-3,few,TRBV4-2
TGCAGTGCTGACAGGGGGCGAGAATATACGCAGTATTTT,CSADRGREYTQYF,TRBD1,TRBJ2-3,NA,TRBV20-1
TGCAGTGCTAGAGATATCAGGGAAGGGGAGCAGTACTTC,CSARDIREGEQYF,NA,TRBJ2-7,NA,TRBV20-1
TGCAGTGCTAGCCAAGAGGGGGGACCCGGGAACGAGCAGTACTTC,CSASQEGGPGNEQYF,NA,TRBJ2-7,NA,TRBV20-1
TGTGCCAGCAGGAGGGGGGGAAACACTGAAGCTTTCTTT,CASRRGGNTEAFF,NA,TRBJ1-1,NA,TRBV2